This is a list of T cell receptor beta chains from one sample in a study of T cells expressing NK-cell markers. TCRdb reprocessed the 5' RACE reads; each CDR3 protein has one entry and no DNA is given. This listing includes 400,000 to 550,000 distinct CDR3 sequences. The sample comprised blood T cells: a sorted CD56 or NKG2C T cell subset, CD4+ or CD8+ T cells, or bulk PBMC T cells (not recorded which). The receptors shown here come from a woman aged 18 to 75 in good health. CDR3s include the opening cysteine and the closing phenylalanine or tryptophan.

j_gene: TRBJ2-1
v_gene: TRBV9
CDR3aa: CASSVWREWGYNEQFF

j_gene: TRBJ2-7
v_gene: TRBV11-2
CDR3aa: CASSKLAHYEQYF

j_gene: TRBJ2-5
v_gene: TRBV2
CDR3aa: CASSPVSREQETQYF

j_gene: TRBJ2-1
v_gene: TRBV4-1
CDR3aa: CASSQDWGPADNEQFF

j_gene: TRBJ1-3
v_gene: TRBV3-1
CDR3aa: CATESPGNTIYF

j_gene: TRBJ2-1
v_gene: TRBV5-1
CDR3aa: CASRATLAGDNNEQFF

j_gene: TRBJ2-6
v_gene: TRBV5-1
CDR3aa: CASSPPDRLSGANVLTF

j_gene: TRBJ1-1
v_gene: TRBV7-9
CDR3aa: CASSLGFTEAFF

j_gene: TRBJ2-1
v_gene: TRBV29-1
CDR3aa: CSVKQGISYNEQFF

j_gene: TRBJ2-2
v_gene: TRBV29-1
CDR3aa: CSVRTSGNTGELFF

j_gene: TRBJ2-1
v_gene: TRBV9
CDR3aa: CASSDHIDNEQFF

j_gene: TRBJ2-3
v_gene: TRBV4-3
CDR3aa: CASSQSTLGDTQYF

j_gene: TRBJ2-4
v_gene: TRBV24-1
CDR3aa: CATRVLQGVAHIQYF

j_gene: TRBJ2-2
v_gene: TRBV19
CDR3aa: CASSPEGPRKETGELFF

j_gene: TRBJ1-5
v_gene: TRBV3-1
CDR3aa: CASIMSPGPYSNQPQHF

j_gene: TRBJ1-1
v_gene: TRBV2
CDR3aa: CASRPAGGGTEAFF

j_gene: TRBJ2-3
v_gene: TRBV18
CDR3aa: CASSQPQRGYSTDTQYF

j_gene: TRBJ1-2
v_gene: TRBV19
CDR3aa: CASRTGWHYGYTF

j_gene: TRBJ2-3
v_gene: TRBV6-2/TRBV6-3
CDR3aa: CASSYGFHIRDTQYF

j_gene: TRBJ2-2
v_gene: TRBV5-1
CDR3aa: CASSLGEINTGELFF

j_gene: TRBJ1-2
v_gene: TRBV20-1
CDR3aa: CSVDGQVYGYTF

j_gene: TRBJ2-1
v_gene: TRBV7-2
CDR3aa: CASSSRRPSSYNEQFF

j_gene: TRBJ2-5
v_gene: TRBV4-3
CDR3aa: CASSRGMKEAQYF

j_gene: TRBJ2-1
v_gene: TRBV19
CDR3aa: CASSMYPGKSSYNEQFF

j_gene: TRBJ2-1
v_gene: TRBV6-5
CDR3aa: CASSYSIAPDRGNEQFF

j_gene: TRBJ2-1
v_gene: TRBV12-3/TRBV12-4
CDR3aa: CASSLESGASSYNEQFF

j_gene: TRBJ2-5
v_gene: TRBV6-2/TRBV6-3
CDR3aa: CASSRRDNQETQYF

j_gene: TRBJ2-1
v_gene: TRBV4-1
CDR3aa: CASSGRDRGSGQFF

j_gene: TRBJ2-5
v_gene: TRBV28
CDR3aa: CASTRQGRETQYF

j_gene: TRBJ2-1
v_gene: TRBV6-2/TRBV6-3
CDR3aa: CASSPVLATPYNEQFF

j_gene: TRBJ2-7
v_gene: TRBV29-1
CDR3aa: CSARDRDRKIKSYEQYF

j_gene: TRBJ2-1
v_gene: TRBV2
CDR3aa: CASSMTSISSYNEQFF

j_gene: TRBJ2-5
v_gene: TRBV10-3
CDR3aa: CAISESRARIATPTGTAETQYF

j_gene: TRBJ2-1
v_gene: TRBV5-6
CDR3aa: CASSSGASYNEQFF

j_gene: TRBJ1-3
v_gene: TRBV20-1
CDR3aa: CSARDLRGSTGNTIYF

j_gene: TRBJ1-3
v_gene: TRBV9
CDR3aa: CASSVDPEPLTNTIYF

j_gene: TRBJ1-6
v_gene: TRBV18
CDR3aa: CASSPWEGDNSPLHF

j_gene: TRBJ1-2
v_gene: TRBV4-3
CDR3aa: CASSQVWGIYTF

j_gene: TRBJ2-4
v_gene: TRBV29-1
CDR3aa: CSVVSGPAKSIQYF

j_gene: TRBJ2-6
v_gene: TRBV23-1
CDR3aa: CASSHQRGRTTSGANVLTF

j_gene: TRBJ2-7
v_gene: TRBV7-2
CDR3aa: CASSPVAGTYEQYF

j_gene: TRBJ2-3
v_gene: TRBV7-3
CDR3aa: CASSNLNGKDTQYF

j_gene: TRBJ2-5
v_gene: TRBV12-3/TRBV12-4
CDR3aa: CASSPTALEGETQYF

j_gene: TRBJ1-1
v_gene: TRBV5-6
CDR3aa: CASYTPPGNTEAFF

j_gene: TRBJ2-1
v_gene: TRBV18
CDR3aa: CASSPTTLAGVYNEQFF

j_gene: TRBJ2-7
v_gene: TRBV4-2
CDR3aa: CASSLPLTGDAYEQYF

j_gene: TRBJ1-1
v_gene: TRBV6-2/TRBV6-3
CDR3aa: CASSWPGGRNTEAFF

j_gene: TRBJ2-1
v_gene: TRBV9
CDR3aa: CASSDRGGAYNEQFF

j_gene: TRBJ2-2
v_gene: TRBV7-2
CDR3aa: CASSLVKTGAGELFF

j_gene: TRBJ2-1
v_gene: TRBV4-2
CDR3aa: CASSRSGERDYNEQFF

j_gene: TRBJ2-7
v_gene: TRBV28
CDR3aa: CASSPTTNHEQYF

j_gene: TRBJ1-6
v_gene: TRBV2
CDR3aa: CASRTSNSPNSPLHF

j_gene: TRBJ2-1
v_gene: TRBV20-1
CDR3aa: CSASWLADNNEQFF

j_gene: TRBJ2-3
v_gene: TRBV7-2
CDR3aa: CASSSPGLAGGTDTQYF